This is a list of T cell receptor beta chains from one sample in a study of T cells in Graves' hyperthyroidism and ophthalmopathy. TCRdb reanalysed the multiplex PCR reads using MiXCR and keeps one entry per CDR3 protein. The table has some 370,000 distinct CDR3 sequences, 11% to 15% seen once. The sequenced sample consisted of blood. All receptors derive from a man aged 50-59 years with Graves' ophthalmopathy. Both conserved end residues are part of each CDR3. D genes are given only for firm matches. For some rows the clone size is stated as once, few or many, or as a class when expanded; others skip it.

TRBV20-1,TRBJ1-2,NA,NA,CSAARQADRGYGHTF,TGCAGTGCTGCAAGACAGGCCGATAGGGGGTATGGCCACACCTTC
TRBV5-5,TRBJ1-1,many,NA,CASSRQTMDTEAFF,TGTGCCAGCAGCCGACAGACAATGGACACTGAAGCTTTCTTT
TRBV20-1,TRBJ2-3,few,NA,CSAGSDDTQYF,TGCAGTGCTGGGTCTGACGATACGCAGTATTTT
TRBV3-1,TRBJ2-1,many,NA,CASSQGRSGYNEQFF,TGTGCCAGCAGCCAAGGTCGGTCCGGCTACAATGAGCAGTTCTTC
TRBV7-9,TRBJ2-3,NA,TRBD2,CASSTRAGVTDTQYF,TGTGCCAGCAGCACCCGAGCGGGGGTCACAGATACGCAGTATTTT
TRBV7-3,TRBJ2-1,many,NA,CASGRTDNEQFF,TGTGCCAGCGGTAGGACAGACAATGAGCAGTTCTTC
TRBV11-1,TRBJ2-6,many,NA,CASSLGPSGANVLTF,TGTGCCAGCAGCTTAGGGCCCTCTGGGGCCAACGTCCTGACTTTC
TRBV12-5,TRBJ1-1,many,NA,CASAREWAEAFF,TGTGCTAGTGCCCGAGAATGGGCTGAAGCTTTCTTT
TRBV5-1,TRBJ1-1,many,TRBD1,CASSFGQGGEAFF,TGCGCCAGCAGCTTCGGACAGGGAGGAGAAGCTTTCTTT
TRBV27,TRBJ1-2,many,NA,CASSSPAMGGYTF,TGTGCCAGCAGTTCCCCCGCCATGGGAGGCTACACCTTC
TRBV7-9,TRBJ2-2,NA,NA,CASSDRRSGGNTGELFF,TGTGCCAGCAGCGACAGGAGGAGCGGAGGGAACACCGGGGAGCTGTTTTTT
TRBV20-1,TRBJ2-1,many,NA,CSARDNWRSAYNEQFF,TGCAGTGCTAGAGATAACTGGCGATCGGCCTACAATGAGCAGTTCTTC
TRBV6-5,TRBJ2-7,many,TRBD1,CASSYSLGQGIYEQYF,TGTGCCAGCAGTTACTCCCTCGGACAGGGGATCTACGAGCAGTACTTC
TRBV5-1,TRBJ2-1,many,NA,CASSLAAFSYNEQFF,TGCGCCAGCAGCTTGGCCGCCTTCTCCTACAATGAGCAGTTCTTC
TRBV11-3,TRBJ2-7,NA,TRBD1,CASSERQGVRHEQYF,TGTGCCAGCAGTGAAAGACAGGGGGTGAGGCACGAGCAGTACTTC
TRBV28,TRBJ2-7,many,TRBD1,CASSSGQFAEQYF,TGTGCCAGCAGTTCGGGACAGTTCGCCGAGCAGTACTTC
TRBV7-9,TRBJ2-5,many,TRBD1,CASSQTGLWTQYF,TGTGCCAGCAGCCAGACAGGGCTGTGGACCCAGTACTTC
TRBV12-3/TRBV12-4,TRBJ2-1,few,NA,CASTPDQEQFF,TGTGCCAGCACCCCTGATCAGGAGCAGTTCTTC